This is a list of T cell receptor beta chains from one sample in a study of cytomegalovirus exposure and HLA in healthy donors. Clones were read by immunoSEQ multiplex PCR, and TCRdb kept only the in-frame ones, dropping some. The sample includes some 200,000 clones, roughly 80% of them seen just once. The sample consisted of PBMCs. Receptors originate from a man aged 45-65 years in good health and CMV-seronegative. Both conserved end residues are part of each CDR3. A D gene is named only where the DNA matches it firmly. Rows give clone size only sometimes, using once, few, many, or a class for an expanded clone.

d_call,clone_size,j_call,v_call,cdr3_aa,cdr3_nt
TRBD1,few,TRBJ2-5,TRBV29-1,CSVAAVTGGSETQYF,TGCAGCGTTGCCGCCGTGACAGGGGGCTCGGAGACCCAGTACTTC
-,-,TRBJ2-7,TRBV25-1,CASSDQGQLTYEQYF,TGTGCCAGCAGTGACCAAGGACAGCTTACTTACGAGCAGTACTTC
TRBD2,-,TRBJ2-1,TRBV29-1,CSVEDPSGRANEQFF,TGCAGCGTTGAAGATCCTAGCGGGAGGGCCAATGAGCAGTTCTTC
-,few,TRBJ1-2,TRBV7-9,CASSLEGGLQGYGYTF,TGTGCCAGCAGCTTAGAAGGTGGTTTGCAGGGGTATGGCTACACCTTC
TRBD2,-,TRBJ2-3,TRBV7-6,CASSRGTSADTQYF,TGTGCCAGCAGCAGGGGGACTAGTGCTGATACGCAGTATTTT
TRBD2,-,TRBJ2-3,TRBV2,CASSWTSGREDTQYF,TGTGCCAGCAGTTGGACTAGCGGGAGGGAAGATACGCAGTATTTT
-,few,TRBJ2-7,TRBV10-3,CAITRGTLTQSGEQYF,TGTGCCATCACCCGAGGGACACTCACTCAGAGCGGCGAGCAGTACTTC
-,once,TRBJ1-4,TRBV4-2,CASSQGTPMRETLFF,TGTGCCAGCAGCCAAGGGACCCCTATGAGGGAAACACTGTTTTTT
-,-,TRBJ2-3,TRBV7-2,CASSLTTASTDTQYF,TGTGCCAGCAGCTTGACAACAGCTAGCACAGATACGCAGTATTTT
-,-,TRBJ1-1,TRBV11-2,CASSLAGNTEAFF,TGTGCCAGCAGCTTAGCAGGGAACACTGAAGCTTTCTTT
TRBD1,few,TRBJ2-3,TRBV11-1,CASGTGSPGSQYF,TGTGCCAGCGGGACAGGGTCTCCTGGCTCGCAGTATTTT
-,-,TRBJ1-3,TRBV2,CASSEARLGGNTIYF,TGTGCCAGCAGTGAAGCGCGGCTTGGCGGAAACACCATATATTTT
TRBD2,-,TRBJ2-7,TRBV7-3,CASSLTGTSEKVVSYEQYF,TGTGCCAGCAGCCTAACCGGGACTAGCGAAAAAGTAGTCTCCTACGAGCAGTACTTC
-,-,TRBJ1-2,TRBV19,CASTLSGYGYTF,TGTGCCAGCACCTTATCGGGCTATGGCTACACCTTC
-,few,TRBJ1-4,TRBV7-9,CASSWGAEKLFF,TGTGCCAGCAGCTGGGGCGCCGAAAAACTGTTTTTT
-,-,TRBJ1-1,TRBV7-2,CASSSQGSPEAFF,TGTGCCAGCAGCTCGCAGGGGAGTCCTGAAGCTTTCTTT
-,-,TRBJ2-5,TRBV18,CASSRRDSRGKTQYF,TGCGCCAGCTCCCGACGGGACTCCCGGGGGAAGACCCAGTACTTC
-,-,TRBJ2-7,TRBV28,CASRTGGQGGYEQYF,TGTGCCAGCAGGACCGGGGGGCAGGGTGGGTACGAGCAGTACTTC
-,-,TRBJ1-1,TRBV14,CASSQDRNRMNTEAFF,TGTGCCAGCAGCCAAGATCGAAACAGGATGAACACTGAAGCTTTCTTT
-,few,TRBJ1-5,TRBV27,CASLEGCRQPQHF,TGTGCCAGCCTGGAGGGCTGCCGTCAGCCCCAGCATTTT
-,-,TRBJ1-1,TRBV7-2,CASSSGLQGTEAFF,TGTGCCAGCAGCTCCGGCTTACAGGGCACTGAAGCTTTCTTT
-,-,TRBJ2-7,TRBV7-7,CASSPQGAAFYEQYF,TGTGCTAGCAGCCCTCAAGGGGCAGCCTTCTACGAGCAGTACTTC
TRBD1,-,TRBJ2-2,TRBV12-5,CASGLQTGVTGELFF,TGTGCTAGTGGTTTACAAACAGGGGTCACCGGGGAGCTGTTTTTT
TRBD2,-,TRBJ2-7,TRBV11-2,CASSSRIGAGVSYEQYF,TGTGCCAGCAGCTCCAGGATCGGTGCGGGGGTCTCCTACGAGCAGTACTTC
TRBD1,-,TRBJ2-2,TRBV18,CASSPSRQGDTGELFF,TGTGCCAGCTCACCATCCCGACAGGGGGATACCGGGGAGCTGTTTTTT
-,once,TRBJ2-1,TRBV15,CATRNQGLLYNEQFF,TGTGCCACCAGAAACCAGGGCTTACTCTACAATGAGCAGTTCTTC
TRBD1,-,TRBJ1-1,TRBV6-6,CASSYSKGRGHAFF,TGTGCCAGCAGTTACTCGAAGGGCAGGGGGCACGCTTTCTTT
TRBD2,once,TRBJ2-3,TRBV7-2,CASSLWSGGTDTQYF,TGTGCCAGCAGCTTATGGAGCGGGGGCACAGATACGCAGTATTTT
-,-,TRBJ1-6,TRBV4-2,CASSQALWSSYNSPLHF,TGTGCCAGCAGCCAAGCGCTCTGGAGCTCCTATAATTCACCCCTCCACTTT
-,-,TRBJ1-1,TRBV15,CATSTKLNTEAFF,TGTGCCACCAGCACAAAATTGAACACTGAAGCTTTCTTT
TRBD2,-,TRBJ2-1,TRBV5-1,CASSSGLASNSYNEQFF,TGCGCCAGCAGCTCGGGACTAGCGAGCAACTCCTACAATGAGCAGTTCTTC
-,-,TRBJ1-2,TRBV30,CAWSVRTYGYTF,TGTGCCTGGAGTGTACGAACTTATGGCTACACCTTC
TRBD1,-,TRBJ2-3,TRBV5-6,CASSSTGTGLYTQYF,TGTGCCAGCAGCAGTACCGGGACAGGGTTGTATACGCAGTATTTT
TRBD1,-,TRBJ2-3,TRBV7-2,CASSPTLDRGRTDTQYF,TGTGCCAGCAGCCCCACCCTGGACAGGGGGCGCACAGATACGCAGTATTTT
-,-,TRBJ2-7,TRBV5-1,CASSRDYEQYF,TGCGCCAGCAGCCGGGACTACGAGCAGTACTTC
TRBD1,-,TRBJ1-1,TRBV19,CASSSRTGGNTEAFF,TGTGCCAGTAGTTCACGGACAGGGGGGAACACTGAAGCTTTCTTT